This T cell receptor beta chain is drawn from a study of T-cell memory formation after mild COVID-19 (dated by TCRdb to about 2021). Concerning the study at large: TCR sequence clusters from the two donors were largely donor specific. T-cell clones expanding and contracting after mild COVID-19 in a couple of donors were tracked by longitudinal TCRalpha and TCRbeta repertoire sequencing. Two young, previously healthy adult volunteers made up the cohort, one male and one female. General conclusions and limits of the study: The detection of some responding clones in pre-infection memory suggests that pre-existing cross-reactive memory T cells joined the SARS-CoV-2 response. SARS-CoV-2 specificity was not confirmed for the second-wave clones peaking on day 37. Clones contracting from day 15 to 85 had balanced CD4/CD8 phenotypes, while a second wave expanding from day 15 to 37 was biased towards CD4+. Only a couple of mild cases were covered by the study, and larger cohorts that include severe cases with pre-infection samples were considered necessary. Contracting CD4+ clones appeared mostly in the CM and EM memory subsets, whereas CD8+ clones were enriched in EMRA.

On this clonotype: Its antigen remains unidentified. One base away there is no much larger clone; base qualities are not given.

Ficoll-Paque density gradient centrifugation was used to isolate PBMCs. Sequences KGHSH (CDR1) and LQKENI (CDR2) are obtained from the germline V gene. The CDR3 runs 15 residues from the cysteine to the phenylalanine. CDR3 DNA is the only sequence kept; it has 45 bases, read in frame from the first base. Relative to germline, V is 2 bases shorter and J is 4 bases shorter, with 14 bases between their ends. For sequencing, an Illumina NovaSeq 6000 was employed. cDNA libraries for TCRalpha and TCRbeta were prepared by 5'RACE using constant-segment primers, with sample barcodes and unique molecular identifiers added. RNA was extracted from every sample with Trizol reagent. Library amplification was performed in two PCR steps, and a second sample barcode and Illumina TruSeq adapters were introduced in the second step. Sequencing of libraries was performed on an Illumina NovaSeq with 2 x 150 bp paired-end reads. For the original study's pipeline: Reads were demultiplexed and collapsed into UMI-guided consensus sequences with migec v1.2.7. With mixcr v2.1.11, UMI consensuses were aligned to TRA and TRB V and J templates and assembled into clonotypes. Expanded or contracted clonotypes were those called significant by both edgeR and NoisET, with noise models trained on biological replicates. For edgeR calls, a false discovery rate-adjusted p below 0.01 and a log2 fold-change threshold of 1 were applied. As an exploratory analysis of dynamics, max-normalized trajectories of the 1000 most abundant clonotypes were examined by PCA with hierarchical clustering. The CD4 or CD8 phenotype of responding clones was assigned using the separately sequenced CD4+ and CD8+ repertoires. The public reads were run again by TCRdb, first through fastp at Q25 and then through MiXCR, and only productive beta chains were kept. Rows with a matching CDR3 protein are joined into one entry that keeps the most common DNA and genes. The V and J calls and clone size come from TCRdb's table, not from the authors' own analysis. This sample is represented by roughly 450,000 distinct CDR3 sequences; roughly 20% of them were singletons. Around 12% of the sample goes to the ten largest clones.

The sample comprised PBMCs or a T cell subset sorted from them (not recorded which). The chain joins TRBV18 to TRBJ1-2; too little of a D gene remains to name it. The sequence derives from an adult woman who had mild COVID-19 (a few samples of this study predate the infection). The sample titles of this study are shuffled in the database, so cell type and time point are left out; the donor was told from shared clones. DNA sequence: TGTGCCAGCTCACCAGTCAGCGGCACCCCCTATGGCTACACCTTC. Its product reads: CASSPVSGTPYGYTF.